The 28 T cell receptor beta chains listed next were all sequenced from one sample in a study of beta chain features in type 1 diabetes. What was sequenced were expressed TCRB transcripts, since all of the isolated RNA had been reverse transcribed. Here immunoSEQ multiplex PCR was the method, and the copy in TCRdb shows in-frame clones only, minus some. In the table there are 900,000 or so clones, 15% to 20% of which are singletons. The sample was naive CD4+ T cells from blood. These TCRs come from a woman between 18 and 29 years old in good health.

This rearrangement joins TRBV7-9 to TRBJ1-1; D remains unclear. Germline V CDR1 and CDR2: SEHNR, FQNEAQ (reference sequence). The CDR3 consists of 14 residues. Trimming shortened V by 2 bases and J by 1 base, and 8 bases separated the two germline ends. Here the CDR3 DNA reads TGTGCCAGCAGCTTAATTGCAGGGAACACTGAAGCTTTCTTT. Translating gives CASSLIAGNTEAFF.

This clone has only a few counts. A much larger clone differs from this one at a single base, so this may be a read error. This sample also contains other DNA sequences that code for the same CDR3. This sequence joins TRBV27 and TRBJ2-6; no clear D. CDR1 and CDR2 from the germline V gene are MNHEY and SMNVEV (reference sequence). This CDR3 spans 13 amino acids. Between the trimmed V and J ends, which lost 3 bases and 0 bases, there was a span of 0 bases. The CDR3 loop reads CASSFSGANVLTF. The CDR3 nucleotides read TGTGCCAGCAGTTTCTCTGGGGCCAACGTCCTGACTTTC.

The chain employs TRBV10-3 and TRBJ1-5; D is unclear. The V end was cut by 11 bases, the J end by 0 bases, with 8 bases between. The germline gives CDR1 ENHRY, CDR2 SYGVKD. This CDR3 contains 12 residues. The CDR3, as DNA: TGTGCCTCGGGCCTTAGCAATCAGCCCCAGCATTTT. Translating gives CASGLSNQPQHF.

This clone was seen a handful of times. The chain is built from TRBV6-4 and TRBJ2-5; no definite D call. The V end lost 9 bases, the J end lost 5 bases, and 19 bases lay between the germline ends. Germline values: CDR1 MRHNA, CDR2 SNTAGT. The CDR3 is made up of 14 amino acids. CDR3 sequence reads: CARGRPVPRETQYF. CDR3 coding DNA: TGTGCCAGAGGCCGACCAGTCCCTCGGGAGACCCAGTACTTC.

As for this clone: This sample also contains other DNA sequences that code for the same CDR3. The chain couples TRBV7-9 to TRBJ2-5, with D uncertain. Germline V CDR1 and CDR2: SEHNR, FQNEAQ (reference sequence). Trimming stripped 5 bases from V and 1 base from J, with 8 bases between. The CDR3 length is 13 residues. CDR3 amino acids: CASSLQAQETQYF. The CDR3 DNA reads as TGTGCCAGCAGCCTCCAGGCCCAAGAGACCCAGTACTTC.

This clone turned up a few times. The chain has TRBV7-2 and TRBJ2-1; 16 bases map to TRBD2. The germline CDR1 and CDR2 sequences are SGHTA and FQGNSA. Trimming took 5 bases from V and 16 from J; bases not matched to a gene: 5. The CDR3 is 13 residues long. CDR3 coding DNA: TGTGCCAGCAGCGCCGGGACTAGCGGGAGGGAATTCTTC. It specifies CASSAGTSGREFF.

A note on this clone: At the DNA level, this CDR3 is encoded by other sequences in the same sample as well. V and J are TRBV29-1 and TRBJ2-5; no clear D. There are 10 residues in the CDR3. With 4 bases removed from V and 5 bases from J, the gap between germline ends came to 5 bases. Germline assignment: CDR1 SQVTM and CDR2 ANQGSEA. The CDR3 nucleotides are TGCAGCGTTGGGGCGGAGACCCAGTACTTC. It encodes CSVGAETQYF.

With regard to this clone: Other nucleotide sequences in the sample specify the same CDR3. CDR3 in DNA: TGCAGTGCTACCATGAACACTGAAGCTTTCTTT. Its protein is CSATMNTEAFF. The chain employs TRBV20-1 and TRBJ1-1, with D unresolved. V dropped 4 bases and J dropped 0 bases, with 3 bases sitting between them. The CDR3 length is 11 residues. Germline V gene lookup returns CDR1 DFQATT and CDR2 SNEGSKA (reference sequence).

The chain uses TRBV10-3 and TRBJ2-5, with 9 positions matching TRBD2. V gave up 5 bases and J gave up 5 bases; unmatched junction bases: 6. CDR1 and CDR2 (germline): ENHRY, SYGVKD. The CDR3 consists of 14 residues. This chain's CDR3 is CAISRSGSGETQYF. CDR3 coding DNA: TGTGCCATCAGTCGTAGCGGGAGTGGGGAGACCCAGTACTTC.

The J gene is TRBJ2-1, the V gene TRBV28; D is possibly TRBD2 (6 bases). V dropped 3 bases and J dropped 7 bases, with 31 bases sitting between them. CDR1 is MDHEN, CDR2 SYDVKM, per germline. There are 20 residues in the CDR3. The CDR3 DNA sequence: TGTGCCAGCAGTTTTTTCGTTAGGGAGCCCGGGACGTCGGGAGTGAATGAGCAGTTCTTC. Translated, it gives CASSFFVREPGTSGVNEQFF.

This clone appeared a few times. The chain has TRBV7-2 and TRBJ2-7; 7 nucleotides line up with TRBD2. The V segment lost 7 bases and the J segment 6 bases; nucleotides outside the gene matches: 18. CDR3 length: 16 amino acids. Germline V gives CDR1 SGHTA, CDR2 FQGNSA. CDR3 in DNA: TGTGCCAGCATCCCTCAGATGGCGGGAGATTGGAGCGAGCAGTACTTC. It yields the protein CASIPQMAGDWSEQYF.

The V gene is TRBV4-3, the J gene TRBJ2-2; 10 positions agree with TRBD2. V dropped 0 bases and J dropped 4; count of bases not matched to a gene: 11. In germline, CDR1 is LGHNA, CDR2 YSLEER. The CDR3 runs 19 residues. The CDR3 DNA sequence: TGCGCCAGCAGCCAAGATGGAAGCGGGAGGGGCGGTGGCACCGGGGAGCTGTTTTTT. Amino acid sequence: CASSQDGSGRGGGTGELFF.

The V gene is TRBV15, the J gene TRBJ2-1; a weak D match, TRBD2 (5 bases). V was pared by 2 bases and J by 5 bases, with 7 bases between. The CDR3 totals 13 residues. Germline CDR1 is LNHNV and CDR2 is YYDKDF (reference sequence). DNA of the CDR3: TGTGCCACCAGCAGAACTAGGGACAATGAGCAGTTCTTC. Protein: CATSRTRDNEQFF.

This clone showed up just once. Compared with germline, one end of the junction differs, possibly owing to a read error. This chain links TRBV19 with TRBJ1-5, with 7 bases matching TRBD1. Germline assignment: CDR1 LNHDA and CDR2 SQIVND (reference sequence). The CDR3 runs 16 residues. CDR3 amino acids: CASSLEPQGIAQPQHF. As DNA, the CDR3 is TGTGCCAGTAGTCTAGAACCACAGGGGATTGCTCAGCCCCAGCATTTT.

This chain connects TRBV6-5 to TRBJ2-5; 7 bases align to TRBD1. The germline V gene encodes CDR1 MNHEY and CDR2 SVGAGI. The CDR3 totals 13 residues. The V segment lost 6 bases and the J segment 4 bases; nucleotides outside the gene matches: 5. For the CDR3, the DNA is TGTGCCAGCAGCCAAGGGGGCCGAGAGACCCAGTACTTC. Amino acid sequence: CASSQGGRETQYF.

The chain uses TRBV9 and TRBJ2-5; 7 bases match TRBD1. The CDR3 runs 13 residues. Germline CDR1 SGDLS, CDR2 YYNGEE. Trimming cost V 3 bases and J 5 bases; bases outside gene matches: 4. CDR3 in DNA: TGTGCCAGCAGCGCGACAGGGTGGGAGACCCAGTACTTC. Amino acids: CASSATGWETQYF.

The J gene is TRBJ2-7, the V gene TRBV11-1, with TRBD2 matching 13 bases. The CDR3 runs to 15 residues. V gave up 5 bases and J gave up 2 bases; unmatched junction bases: 3. From germline, CDR1 is SGHAT and CDR2 FQDESV (reference sequence). In nucleotides, the CDR3 is TGTGCCAGCAGCATAGGACTAGCGGGAGCCTACGAGCAGTACTTC. Encoded protein: CASSIGLAGAYEQYF.

The chain has TRBV5-6 and TRBJ1-1, with D unclear. CDR3 size: 15 residues. Germline V lookup: CDR1 SGHDT, CDR2 YYEEEE. Trimming removed 4 bases from V and 3 bases from J, with 16 bases in between. CDR3 nucleotides: TGTGCCAGCAGCCCAGATCGACGAGCGGACACTGAAGCTTTCTTT. Protein: CASSPDRRADTEAFF. Combining the CDR3 with reference TRBV5-6 and TRBJ1-1 gives the whole variable domain DAGVTQSPTHLIKTRGQQVTLRCSPKSGHDTVSWYQQALGQGPQFIFQYYEEEERQRGNFPDRFSGHQFPNYSSELNVNALLLGDSALYLCASSPDRRADTEAFFGQGTRLTVV.

CDR3 region: CSGAGVNEQFF. CDR3 sequence (DNA): TGCAGTGGGGCGGGAGTGAATGAGCAGTTCTTC. The rearrangement uses TRBV20-1 and TRBJ2-1; 7 bases align to TRBD2. The CDR3 consists of 11 residues. CDR1 and CDR2 from the germline V gene are DFQATT and SNEGSKA (reference sequence). The J segment lost 7 bases and the V segment lost 7 bases, leaving 4 bases of the junction unmatched.

The chain uses TRBV4-2 and TRBJ2-6, with a weak D call TRBD1 (5 bases). The germline CDR1 and CDR2 sequences are LGHNA and YNFKEQ. V dropped 1 base and J dropped 2 bases, with 6 bases sitting between them. This CDR3 has 15 residues. This CDR3 reads CASSQGGTGANVLTF. DNA of the CDR3: TGTGCCAGCAGCCAAGGGGGCACTGGGGCCAACGTCCTGACTTTC.

This rearrangement joins TRBV18 to TRBJ1-2; D remains ambiguous. This CDR3 has 16 residues. Germline values: CDR1 KGHSH, CDR2 LQKENI. Trimming cost V 3 bases and J 2 bases, with 16 bases left between them. The CDR3 nucleotides are TGTGCCAGCTCACCGCCGTCTGGACGCGCGAACTATGGCTACACCTTC. Protein: CASSPPSGRANYGYTF.

This clone was counted between two and nine times. The chain couples TRBV5-1 to TRBJ2-2; D is ambiguous. Trimming cost V 3 bases and J 1 base, with 4 bases left between them. The CDR3 length is 13 residues. CDR1 is SGHRS and CDR2 is YFSETQ in the germline V gene. This CDR3 reads CASSSQNTGELFF. Here the CDR3 DNA reads TGCGCCAGCAGCTCGCAGAACACCGGGGAGCTGTTTTTT.

This chain joins TRBV5-1 and TRBJ2-3; D is uncertain. The CDR3 contains 14 residues. V was trimmed by 5 bases and J by 1 base, leaving 11 bases between them. Germline lookup yields CDR1 SGHRS and CDR2 YFSETQ. CDR3 sequence reads: CASRYRLRTDTQYF. The DNA of the CDR3 is TGCGCCAGCAGGTATCGGCTTCGCACAGATACGCAGTATTTT.

This clone was picked up a small number of times. The rearrangement joins TRBV28 to TRBJ2-5; D ambiguous. The V end lost 5 bases, the J end lost 2 bases, and 12 bases lay between the germline ends. There are 14 residues in the CDR3. Germline assignment: CDR1 MDHEN and CDR2 SYDVKM. CDR3: CASSNPGQQETQYF. CDR3 DNA: TGTGCCAGCAGTAACCCTGGGCAGCAAGAGACCCAGTACTTC.

Regarding this clone: A read error may produce the germline difference seen at one junction end. This rearrangement joins TRBV6-5 to TRBJ1-1, with D hard to call. The CDR3 has 13 residues. Per germline, CDR1 MNHEY and CDR2 SVGAGI. The CDR3 DNA is TGTGCCAGCAGTGAAAGTTTGAGGACTGAGGCTTTCTTT. Its protein is CASSESLRTEAFF.

The chain joins TRBV18 to TRBJ1-3; D is perhaps TRBD1 (6 bases). Germline V CDR1 and CDR2: KGHSH, LQKENI. V dropped 0 bases and J dropped 1 base, with 19 bases sitting between them. CDR3 length: 19 residues. CDR3 sequence reads: CASSPPLGAPDFSGNTIYF. The CDR3 nucleotides read TGTGCCAGCTCACCACCTTTGGGGGCCCCTGATTTTTCTGGAAACACCATATATTTT.

This clone was picked up a small number of times. The genes are TRBV7-9 and TRBJ2-7; D unclear. The CDR3 is made up of 13 amino acids. Germline assignment: CDR1 SEHNR and CDR2 FQNEAQ (reference sequence). Trimming stripped 1 base from V and 4 bases from J, with 8 bases between. CDR3 sequence: CASSLGRQYEQYF. The DNA of the CDR3 is TGTGCCAGCAGCTTAGGAAGACAATACGAGCAGTACTTC.

This clone was recorded a few times. This sequence joins TRBV7-2 and TRBJ2-4; D is unresolved. CDR1 is SGHTA, CDR2 FQGNSA, per germline. This CDR3 contains 12 residues. Between the trimmed V and J ends, which lost 1 base and 7 bases, there was a span of 5 bases. The CDR3, as DNA: TGTGCCAGCAGCTTAGGCTCCAACATTCAGTACTTC. Protein: CASSLGSNIQYF.